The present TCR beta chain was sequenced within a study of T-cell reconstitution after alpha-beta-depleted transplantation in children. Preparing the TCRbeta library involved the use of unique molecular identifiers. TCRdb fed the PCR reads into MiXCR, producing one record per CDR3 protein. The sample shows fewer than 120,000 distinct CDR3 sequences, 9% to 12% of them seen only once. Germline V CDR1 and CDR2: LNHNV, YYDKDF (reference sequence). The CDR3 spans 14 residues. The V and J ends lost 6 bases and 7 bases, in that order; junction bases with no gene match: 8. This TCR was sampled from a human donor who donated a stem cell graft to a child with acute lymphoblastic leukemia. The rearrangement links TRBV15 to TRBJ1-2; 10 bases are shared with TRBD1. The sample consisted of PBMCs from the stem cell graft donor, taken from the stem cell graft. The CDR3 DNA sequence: TGTGCCACCAGGGATGGGGGACAGGGGTTTGGCTACACCTTC. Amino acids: CATRDGGQGFGYTF.